This T cell receptor (beta chain) was documented in a study of blood T cell repertoires in COVID-19. This clone was recorded once. The authors' processing: Reference gene primer amplification in the assay estimated nucleated cell counts. The table came from immunoSEQ multiplex PCR; TCRdb's copy has only in-frame clones and leaves some out. Clonal size and the V and J genes are those of that table, whereas D and trimming came from the DNA. The repertoire consists of about 93,000 clones, with just under 80% occurring once and the leading ten covering roughly 15%. Sequenced input: peripheral blood. This receptor was obtained from a human donor in a cohort sampled during active COVID-19.

In DNA form, the CDR3 reads TGTGCCAGCAGCTTGGCCTTAACAGGGTTCGAGCAGTACTTC. Translated, it gives CASSLALTGFEQYF. The chain is built from TRBV5-5 and TRBJ2-7, with D tentatively TRBD1 (6 bases). Looked up from germline, CDR1 is SGHKS and CDR2 is YYEKEE (reference sequence). The length of the CDR3 is 14 residues. The germline V and J ends were trimmed by 0 bases and 6 bases, with 13 bases remaining between them.